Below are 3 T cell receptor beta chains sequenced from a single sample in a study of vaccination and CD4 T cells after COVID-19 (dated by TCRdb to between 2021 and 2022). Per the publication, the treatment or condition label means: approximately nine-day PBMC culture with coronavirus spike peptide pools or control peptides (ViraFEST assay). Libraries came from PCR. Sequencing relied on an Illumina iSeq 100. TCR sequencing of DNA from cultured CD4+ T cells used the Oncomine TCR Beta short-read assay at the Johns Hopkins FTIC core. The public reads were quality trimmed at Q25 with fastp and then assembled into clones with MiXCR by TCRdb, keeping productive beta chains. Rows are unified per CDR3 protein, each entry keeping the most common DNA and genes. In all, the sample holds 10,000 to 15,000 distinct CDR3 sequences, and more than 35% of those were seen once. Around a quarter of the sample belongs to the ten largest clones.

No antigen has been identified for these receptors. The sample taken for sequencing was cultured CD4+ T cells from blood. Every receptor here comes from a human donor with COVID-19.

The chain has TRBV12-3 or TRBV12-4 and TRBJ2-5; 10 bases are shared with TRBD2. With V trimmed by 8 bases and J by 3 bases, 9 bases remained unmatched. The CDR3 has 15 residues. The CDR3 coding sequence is TGTGCCAGCGGGTATTCTAGCGGGGGTGAAGAGACCCAGTACTTC. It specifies CASGYSSGGEETQYF.

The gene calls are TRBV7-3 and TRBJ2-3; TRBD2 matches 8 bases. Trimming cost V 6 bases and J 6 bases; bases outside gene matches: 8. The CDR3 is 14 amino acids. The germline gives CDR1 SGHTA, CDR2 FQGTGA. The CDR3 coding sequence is TGTGCCAGCAGTTTGGGACTAGGGGCCGATACGCAGTATTTT. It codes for CASSLGLGADTQYF. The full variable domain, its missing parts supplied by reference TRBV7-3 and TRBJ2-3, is GAGVSQTPSNKVTEKGKYVELRCDPISGHTALYWYRQSLGQGPEFLIYFQGTGAADDSGLPNDRFFAVRPEGSVSTLKIQRTERGDSAVYLCASSLGLGADTQYFGPGTRLTVL.

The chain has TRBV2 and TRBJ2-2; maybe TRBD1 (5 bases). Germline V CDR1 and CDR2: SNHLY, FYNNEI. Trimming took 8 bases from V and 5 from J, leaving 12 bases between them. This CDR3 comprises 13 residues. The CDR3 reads CASGSQGTGELFF. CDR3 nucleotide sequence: TGTGCCAGCGGAAGTCAGGGTACCGGGGAGCTGTTTTTT.